These 12 T cell receptor beta chains share one sample of origin, sequenced in a study of blood T cell repertoires in COVID-19. The data were produced by immunoSEQ multiplex PCR, yet TCRdb's version contains in-frame clones alone and is incomplete. The sample has under 250,000 clones, approximately 90% seen once. Sequencing was carried out using peripheral blood. The source of these receptors is a man younger than 35 with active or convalescent COVID-19.

V gene TRBV15 combines with J gene TRBJ1-1; D is possibly TRBD1 (5 bases). Germline V gene data show CDR1 as LNHNV and CDR2 as YYDKDF (reference sequence). The CDR3 has 14 residues. Trimming pared 0 bases from V and 7 bases from J, leaving 12 bases between. DNA of the CDR3: TGTGCCACCAGCAGAGACGGGGGGAGGAGTGAAGCTTTCTTT. This encodes CATSRDGGRSEAFF.

V and J are TRBV9 and TRBJ1-4; D is ambiguous. The V gene's germline CDR1 is SGDLS and CDR2 YYNGEE. The ends were cut back, 2 bases at V and 4 bases at J, with 3 bases in the middle. This CDR3 is 12 amino acids long. The CDR3 loop is CASSVSNEKLFF. The CDR3 DNA follows: TGTGCCAGCAGCGTGAGTAATGAAAAACTGTTTTTT. The variable domain in full, with the rest retrieved from reference TRBV9 and TRBJ1-4, is DSGVTQTPKHLITATGQRVTLRCSPRSGDLSVYWYQQSLDQGLQFLIQYYNGEERAKGNILERFSAQQFPDLHSELNLSSLELGDSALYFCASSVSNEKLFFGSGTQLSVL.

This chain joins TRBV7-9 and TRBJ1-2, with 10 nucleotides matching TRBD1. The CDR3 consists of 18 residues. Germline CDR1 is SEHNR and CDR2 is FQNEAQ (reference sequence). V lost 0 bases to trimming and J lost 5 bases; unmatched junction nucleotides: 12. The CDR3 loop reads CASSLAITTGGLEYGYTF. Here the CDR3 DNA reads TGTGCCAGCAGCTTAGCGATAACGACAGGGGGCTTGGAGTATGGCTACACCTTC. The whole variable domain, remainder taken from reference TRBV7-9 and TRBJ1-2, is DTGVSQNPRHKITKRGQNVTFRCDPISEHNRLYWYRQTLGQGPEFLTYFQNEAQLEKSRLLSDRFSAERPKGSFSTLEIQRTEQGDSAMYLCASSLAITTGGLEYGYTFGSGTRLTVV.

The chain employs TRBV5-1 and TRBJ1-2, with 8 bases identical to TRBD1. This CDR3 is built from 14 residues. Losses at the gene ends were 0 bases for V and 4 bases for J; bases not matched to a gene: 2. Germline values: CDR1 SGHRS, CDR2 YFSETQ. CDR3 amino acids: CASSLGDRLYGYTF. The CDR3 bases are TGCGCCAGCAGCTTGGGGGACAGGCTCTATGGCTACACCTTC. The variable domain in full, completed from reference TRBV5-1 and TRBJ1-2, reads KAGVTQTPRYLIKTRGQQVTLSCSPISGHRSVSWYQQTPGQGLQFLFEYFSETQRNKGNFPGRFSGRQFSNSRSEMNVSTLELGDSALYLCASSLGDRLYGYTFGSGTRLTVV.

The chain combines TRBV20-1 with TRBJ2-5; D not resolved. This CDR3 has 13 residues. The V gene lost 3 bases and the J gene lost 4 bases, with 12 bases spanning the gap. Germline CDR1 and CDR2: DFQATT and SNEGSKA (reference sequence). The CDR3 protein is CSASPTVSETQYF. Written as DNA, the CDR3 is TGCAGTGCTAGTCCCACGGTTTCAGAGACCCAGTACTTC.

This clone appeared a single time. The genes are TRBV15 and TRBJ1-4; no clear D gene. Germline lookup yields CDR1 LNHNV and CDR2 YYDKDF (reference sequence). The CDR3 contains 14 residues. V gave up 1 base and J gave up 3 bases, with 6 bases separating them. CDR3 DNA sequence: TGTGCCACCAGCAGAGGTCAGGCTAATGAAAAACTGTTTTTT. Translating gives CATSRGQANEKLFF.

The genes are TRBV7-9 and TRBJ1-1; a weak D match, TRBD1 (6 bases). V was shortened by 5 bases and J by 0 bases, with 16 bases between the two germline ends. Germline lookup yields CDR1 SEHNR and CDR2 FQNEAQ (reference sequence). The CDR3 runs to 16 residues. CDR3 DNA sequence: TGTGCCAGCAGCCCCGGGCGGGGGACATTGAACACTGAAGCTTTCTTT. Translation gives CASSPGRGTLNTEAFF. Full variable domain (rest looked up from reference TRBV7-9 and TRBJ1-1): DTGVSQNPRHKITKRGQNVTFRCDPISEHNRLYWYRQTLGQGPEFLTYFQNEAQLEKSRLLSDRFSAERPKGSFSTLEIQRTEQGDSAMYLCASSPGRGTLNTEAFFGQGTRLTVV.

This chain uses TRBV28 with TRBJ2-5; tentatively, D is TRBD2 (6 bases). The CDR3 loop spans 12 amino acids. The V gene lost 6 bases and the J gene lost 2 bases, with 7 bases spanning the gap. CDR1 is MDHEN and CDR2 is SYDVKM in the germline V gene. CDR3 coding DNA: TGTGCCAGCAGGGGACTTCAAGAGACCCAGTACTTC. Its translation is CASRGLQETQYF.

V is TRBV27 and J is TRBJ2-1; D is possibly TRBD2 (6 bases). Trimming cost V 3 bases and J 8 bases, with 20 bases left between them. Germline-derived CDR1 and CDR2 are MNHEY and SMNVEV (reference sequence). The CDR3 spans 16 residues. Written as DNA, the CDR3 is TGTGCCAGCAGTTTCAGACTAGATGTTCTGGGTCATGAGCAGTTCTTC. It encodes CASSFRLDVLGHEQFF.

This sequence joins TRBV13 and TRBJ1-1; maybe TRBD1 (5 bases). Trimming removed 2 bases from V and 3 bases from J, with 13 bases in between. The CDR3 loop spans 15 amino acids. Germline values: CDR1 PRHDT, CDR2 FYEKMQ (reference sequence). CDR3 in DNA: TGTGCCAGCAGCTTACGACCGGGGGGAGACACTGAAGCTTTCTTT. It yields the protein CASSLRPGGDTEAFF.

The rearrangement joins TRBV6-6 to TRBJ2-6; 7 nucleotides match TRBD1. Germline CDR1 is MNHNY and CDR2 is SVGAGI (reference sequence). The CDR3 has 19 amino acids. Trimming took 6 bases from V and 0 from J; bases not matched to a gene: 14. The CDR3 protein is CASSYFTGTAVSGANVLTF. For the CDR3, the DNA is TGTGCCAGCAGCTATTTCACCGGGACAGCCGTCTCTGGGGCCAACGTCCTGACTTTC.

The CDR3 bases are TGCAGCGCCGGGACAGGGGAGAACACTGAAGCTTTCTTT. Amino acid sequence: CSAGTGENTEAFF. The chain joins TRBV29-1 to TRBJ1-1; 10 nucleotides align to TRBD1. This CDR3 comprises 13 residues. The germline V gene encodes CDR1 SQVTM and CDR2 ANQGSEA. V was pared by 7 bases and J by 1 base, with 3 bases of the junction left unmatched.